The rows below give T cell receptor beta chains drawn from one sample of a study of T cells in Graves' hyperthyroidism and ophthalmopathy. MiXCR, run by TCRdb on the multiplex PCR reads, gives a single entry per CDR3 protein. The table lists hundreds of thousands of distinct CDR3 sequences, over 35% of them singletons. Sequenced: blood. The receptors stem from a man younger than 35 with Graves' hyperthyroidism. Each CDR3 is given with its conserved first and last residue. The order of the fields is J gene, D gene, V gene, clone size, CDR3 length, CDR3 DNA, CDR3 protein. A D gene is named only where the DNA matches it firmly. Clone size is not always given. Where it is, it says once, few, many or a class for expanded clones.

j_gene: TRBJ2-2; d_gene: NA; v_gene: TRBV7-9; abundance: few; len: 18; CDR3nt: TGTGCCGGACGATACTCGGACCCTACTATTACGAACACCGGGGAGCTGTTTTTT; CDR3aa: CAGRYSDPTITNTGELFF
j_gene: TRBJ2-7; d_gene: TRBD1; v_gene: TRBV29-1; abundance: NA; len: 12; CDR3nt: TGCAGCCTACAGACAGGGTCCTACGAGCAGTACTTC; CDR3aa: CSLQTGSYEQYF
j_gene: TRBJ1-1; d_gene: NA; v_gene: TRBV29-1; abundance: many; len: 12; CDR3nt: TGCAGCGTTGACGGGGCGCGGACTGAAGCTTTCTTT; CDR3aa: CSVDGARTEAFF
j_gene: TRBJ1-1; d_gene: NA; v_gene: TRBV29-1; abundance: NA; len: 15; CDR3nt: TGCAGCGTTGAATCGAACCACGAGGTTGTCACTGAAGCTTTCTTT; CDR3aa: CSVESNHEVVTEAFF
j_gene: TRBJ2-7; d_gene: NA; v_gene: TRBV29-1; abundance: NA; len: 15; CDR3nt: TGCAGCGTTGAATCGGAGGTAGGGCCCACCTACGAGCAGTACTTC; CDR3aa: CSVESEVGPTYEQYF
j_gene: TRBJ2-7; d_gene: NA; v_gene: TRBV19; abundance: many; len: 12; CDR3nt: TGTGCCACCTCGGGGAGGTCCTACGAGCAGTACTTC; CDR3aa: CATSGRSYEQYF
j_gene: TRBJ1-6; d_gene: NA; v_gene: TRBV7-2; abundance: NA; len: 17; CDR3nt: TGTGCCAGCAGCCTTAAGGAGGGGAGTCAAGGGGGTTCACCCCTCCACTTT; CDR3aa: CASSLKEGSQGGSPLHF
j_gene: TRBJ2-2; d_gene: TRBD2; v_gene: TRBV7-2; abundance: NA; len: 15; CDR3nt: TGTGCCAGCAGTTACGGACTAGCGGAGACCGGGGAGCTGTTTTTT; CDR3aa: CASSYGLAETGELFF
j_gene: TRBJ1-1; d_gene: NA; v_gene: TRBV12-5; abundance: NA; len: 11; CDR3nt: TGTGCTAGTGGATCAGCCACTGAAGCTTTCTTT; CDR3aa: CASGSATEAFF
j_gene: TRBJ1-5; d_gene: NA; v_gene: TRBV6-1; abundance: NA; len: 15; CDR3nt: TGTGCCAGCAGTGGGGAGGGAATTAGCAATCAGCCCCAGCATTTT; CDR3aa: CASSGEGISNQPQHF
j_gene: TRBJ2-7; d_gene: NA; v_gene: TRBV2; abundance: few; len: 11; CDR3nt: TGTGCCGTAGGGACTTCCTACGAGCAGTACTTC; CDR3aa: CAVGTSYEQYF
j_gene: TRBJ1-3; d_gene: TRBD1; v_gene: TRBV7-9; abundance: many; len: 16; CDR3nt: TGTGCCAGCAGCTTAGCGTTGACAGGGATTGGAAACACCATATATTTT; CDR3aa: CASSLALTGIGNTIYF
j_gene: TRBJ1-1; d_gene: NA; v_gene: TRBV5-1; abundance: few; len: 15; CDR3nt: TGCGCCAGCAGCTTGGCTCCAGGGACGAACACTGAAGCTTTCTTT; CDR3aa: CASSLAPGTNTEAFF
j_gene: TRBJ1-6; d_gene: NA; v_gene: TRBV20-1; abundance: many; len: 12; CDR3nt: TGCAGTGCTAGAGAGGCTAATTCACCCCTCCACTTT; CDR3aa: CSAREANSPLHF
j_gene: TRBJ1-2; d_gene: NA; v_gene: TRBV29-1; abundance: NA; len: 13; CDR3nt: TGCAGCGTTGAAGTGGAGGGGACCTATGGCTACACCTTC; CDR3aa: CSVEVEGTYGYTF
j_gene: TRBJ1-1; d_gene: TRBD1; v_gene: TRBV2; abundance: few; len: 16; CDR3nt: TGTGCCAGCAGCCAAAGTCGGACAGGTACTAACACTGAAGCTTTCTTT; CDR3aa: CASSQSRTGTNTEAFF
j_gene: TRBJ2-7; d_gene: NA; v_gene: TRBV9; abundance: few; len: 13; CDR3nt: TGTGCCAGCGGCGGGCGAAGCTCCTACGAGCAGTACTTC; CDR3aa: CASGGRSSYEQYF
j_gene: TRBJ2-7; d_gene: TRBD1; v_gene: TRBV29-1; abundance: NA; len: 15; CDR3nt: TGCAGCGTCGAGGGATTAGGGGGCGCGGTCTACGAGCAGTACTTC; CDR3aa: CSVEGLGGAVYEQYF
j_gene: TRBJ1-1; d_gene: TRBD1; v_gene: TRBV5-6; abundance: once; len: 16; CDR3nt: TGTGCCAGCAGCGTAGGACAGGGGGAAGGCTACACTGAAGCTTTCTTT; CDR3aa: CASSVGQGEGYTEAFF
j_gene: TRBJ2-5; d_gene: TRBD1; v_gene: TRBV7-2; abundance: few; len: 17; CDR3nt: TGTGCCAGCAGCTTAGGTGACAGGGGGCGGAAGAAAGAGACCCAGTACTTC; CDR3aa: CASSLGDRGRKKETQYF
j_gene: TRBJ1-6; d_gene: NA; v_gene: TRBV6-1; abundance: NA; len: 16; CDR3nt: TGTGCCAGCAGTGAATCTGGGGTCACATGGATTTCACCCCTCCACTTT; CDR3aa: CASSESGVTWISPLHF
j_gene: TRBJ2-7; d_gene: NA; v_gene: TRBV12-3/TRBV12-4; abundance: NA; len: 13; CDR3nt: TGTGCCAGCAGTTTCGGGGATCCAGGCGAGCAGTACTTC; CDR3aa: CASSFGDPGEQYF
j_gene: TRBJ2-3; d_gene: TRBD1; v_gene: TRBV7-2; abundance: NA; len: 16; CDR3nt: TGTGCCAGCAGCTTACGCACAGGGGGAAGCACAGATACGCAGTATTTT; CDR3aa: CASSLRTGGSTDTQYF
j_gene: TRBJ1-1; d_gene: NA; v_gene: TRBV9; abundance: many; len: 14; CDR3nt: TGTGCCAGCACCCCCGGGTTAGGAGGCACTGAAGCTTTCTTT; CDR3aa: CASTPGLGGTEAFF
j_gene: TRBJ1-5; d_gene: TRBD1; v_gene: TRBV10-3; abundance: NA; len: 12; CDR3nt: TGTGCCACCGGGACAGGGGCAGTGCCCCAGCATTTT; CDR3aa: CATGTGAVPQHF
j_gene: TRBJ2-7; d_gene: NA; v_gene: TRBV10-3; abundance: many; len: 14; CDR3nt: TGTGCCACCATGGGGGGGACACCCACCTACGAGCAGTACTTC; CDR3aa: CATMGGTPTYEQYF
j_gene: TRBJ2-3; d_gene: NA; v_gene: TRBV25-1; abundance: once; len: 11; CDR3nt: TGTGCCAGCCGAAAGGCAGATACGCAGTATTTT; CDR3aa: CASRKADTQYF